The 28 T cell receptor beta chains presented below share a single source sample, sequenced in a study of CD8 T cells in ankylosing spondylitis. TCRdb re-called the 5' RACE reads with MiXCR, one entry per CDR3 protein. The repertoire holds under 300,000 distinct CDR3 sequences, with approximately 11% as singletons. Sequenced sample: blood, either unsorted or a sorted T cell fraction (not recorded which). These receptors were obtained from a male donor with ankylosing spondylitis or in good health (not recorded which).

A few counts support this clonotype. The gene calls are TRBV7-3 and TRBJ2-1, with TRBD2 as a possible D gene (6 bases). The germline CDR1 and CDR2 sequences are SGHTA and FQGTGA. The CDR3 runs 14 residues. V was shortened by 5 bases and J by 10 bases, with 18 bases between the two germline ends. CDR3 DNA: TGTGCCAGCAGCCAACTGGGGCGGGACTCCGAGCAGTTCTTC. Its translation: CASSQLGRDSEQFF.

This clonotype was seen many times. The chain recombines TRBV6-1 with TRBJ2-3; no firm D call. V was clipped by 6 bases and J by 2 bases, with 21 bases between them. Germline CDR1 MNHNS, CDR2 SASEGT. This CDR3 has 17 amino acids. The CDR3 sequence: CASSPLPRSANTDTQYF. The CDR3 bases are TGTGCCAGCAGCCCGCTACCCCGGTCGGCAAACACAGATACGCAGTATTTT.

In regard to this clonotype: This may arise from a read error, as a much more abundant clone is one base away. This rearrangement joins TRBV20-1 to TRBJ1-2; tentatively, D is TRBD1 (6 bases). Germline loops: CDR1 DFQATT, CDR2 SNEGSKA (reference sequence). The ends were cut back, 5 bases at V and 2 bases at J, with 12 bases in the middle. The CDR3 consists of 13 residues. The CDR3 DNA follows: TGCAGTGCTGCAGGGACACGAAACTATGGCTACACCTTC. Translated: CSAAGTRNYGYTF.

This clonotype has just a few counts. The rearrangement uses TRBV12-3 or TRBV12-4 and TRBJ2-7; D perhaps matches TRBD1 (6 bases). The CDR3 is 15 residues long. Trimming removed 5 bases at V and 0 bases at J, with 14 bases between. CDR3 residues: CASSDTRTVSYEQYF. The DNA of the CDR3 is TGTGCCAGCAGTGACACCCGGACAGTCTCCTACGAGCAGTACTTC.

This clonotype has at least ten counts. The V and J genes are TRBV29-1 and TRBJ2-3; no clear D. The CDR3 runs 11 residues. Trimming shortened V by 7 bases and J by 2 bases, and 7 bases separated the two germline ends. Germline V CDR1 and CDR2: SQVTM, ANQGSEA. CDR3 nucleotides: TGCAGCGGGATAACCACAGATACGCAGTATTTT. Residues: CSGITTDTQYF.

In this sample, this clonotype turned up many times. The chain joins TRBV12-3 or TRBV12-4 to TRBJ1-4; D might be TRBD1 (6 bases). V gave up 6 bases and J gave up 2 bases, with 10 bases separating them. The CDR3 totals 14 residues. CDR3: CASSTGLTNEKLFF. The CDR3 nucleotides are TGTGCCAGCAGCACAGGGTTGACTAATGAAAAACTGTTTTTT.

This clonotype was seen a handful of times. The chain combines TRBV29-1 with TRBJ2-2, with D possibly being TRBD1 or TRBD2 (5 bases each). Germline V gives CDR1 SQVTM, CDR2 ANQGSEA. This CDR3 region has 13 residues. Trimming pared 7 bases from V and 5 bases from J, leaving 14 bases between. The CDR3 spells CSAGAGWTGELFF. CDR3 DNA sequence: TGCAGCGCCGGGGCAGGGTGGACCGGGGAGCTGTTTTTT.

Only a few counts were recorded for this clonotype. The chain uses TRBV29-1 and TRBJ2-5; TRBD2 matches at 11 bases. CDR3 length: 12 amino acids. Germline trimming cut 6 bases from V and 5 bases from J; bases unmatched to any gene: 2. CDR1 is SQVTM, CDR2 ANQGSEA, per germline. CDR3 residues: CSVTSGGETQYF. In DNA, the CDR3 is TGCAGCGTAACTAGCGGGGGTGAGACCCAGTACTTC.

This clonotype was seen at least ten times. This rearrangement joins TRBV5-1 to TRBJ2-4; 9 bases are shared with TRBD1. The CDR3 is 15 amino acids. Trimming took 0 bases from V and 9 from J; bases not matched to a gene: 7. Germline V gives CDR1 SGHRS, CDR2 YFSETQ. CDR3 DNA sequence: TGCGCCAGCAGCTTGGAAGGGACAGGGACGTTCATTCAGTACTTC. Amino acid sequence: CASSLEGTGTFIQYF.

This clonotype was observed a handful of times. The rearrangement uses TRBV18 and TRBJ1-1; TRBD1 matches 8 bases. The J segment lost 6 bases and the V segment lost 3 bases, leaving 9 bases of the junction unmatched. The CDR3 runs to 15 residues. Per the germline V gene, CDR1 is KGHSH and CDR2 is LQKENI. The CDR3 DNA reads TGTGCCAGCTCACCGATAGGACAGGGTTGGGCTGAAGCTTTCTTT. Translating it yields CASSPIGQGWAEAFF.

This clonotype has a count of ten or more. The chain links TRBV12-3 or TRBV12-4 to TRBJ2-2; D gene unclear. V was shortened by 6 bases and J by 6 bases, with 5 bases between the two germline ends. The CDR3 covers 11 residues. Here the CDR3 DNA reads TGTGCCAGCAGGTCTGCCGGGGAGCTGTTTTTT. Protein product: CASRSAGELFF.

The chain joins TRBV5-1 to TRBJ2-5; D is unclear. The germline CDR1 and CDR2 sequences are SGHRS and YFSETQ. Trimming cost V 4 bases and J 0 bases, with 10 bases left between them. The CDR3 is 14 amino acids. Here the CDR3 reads CASSQDRYQETQYF. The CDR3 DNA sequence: TGCGCCAGCAGCCAGGACCGATACCAAGAGACCCAGTACTTC. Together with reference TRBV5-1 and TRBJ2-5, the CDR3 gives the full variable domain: KAGVTQTPRYLIKTRGQQVTLSCSPISGHRSVSWYQQTPGQGLQFLFEYFSETQRNKGNFPGRFSGRQFSNSRSEMNVSTLELGDSALYLCASSQDRYQETQYFGPGTRLLVL.

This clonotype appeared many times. CDR3 loop: CASSKGGGNGEIDEQYF. In nucleotides, the CDR3 is TGTGCCAGCAGCAAAGGTGGGGGTAACGGCGAAATTGACGAGCAGTACTTC. The rearrangement links TRBV21-1 to TRBJ2-7; the D call of TRBD1 is as the table states it, not checked on the DNA. TRBV21-1 is a pseudogene locus. This CDR3 has 17 amino acids.

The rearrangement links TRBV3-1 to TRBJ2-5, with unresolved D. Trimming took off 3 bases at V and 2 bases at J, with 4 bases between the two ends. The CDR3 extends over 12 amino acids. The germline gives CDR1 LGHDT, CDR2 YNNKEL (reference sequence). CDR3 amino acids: CASSHEQETQYF. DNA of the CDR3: TGTGCCAGCAGCCACGAACAAGAGACCCAGTACTTC.

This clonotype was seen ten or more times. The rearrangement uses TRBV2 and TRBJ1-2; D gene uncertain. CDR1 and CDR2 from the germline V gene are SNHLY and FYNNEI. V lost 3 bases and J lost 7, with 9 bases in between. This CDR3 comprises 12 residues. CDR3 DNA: TGTGCCAGCAGTGATGAAGGTGTTGGCTACACCTTC. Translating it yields CASSDEGVGYTF.

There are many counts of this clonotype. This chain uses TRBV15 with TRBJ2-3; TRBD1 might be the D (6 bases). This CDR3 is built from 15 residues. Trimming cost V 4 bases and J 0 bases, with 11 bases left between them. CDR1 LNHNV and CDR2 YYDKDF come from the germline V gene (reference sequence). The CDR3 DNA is TGTGCCACCAGCAAGGGACAACCTAGCACAGATACGCAGTATTTT. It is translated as CATSKGQPSTDTQYF.

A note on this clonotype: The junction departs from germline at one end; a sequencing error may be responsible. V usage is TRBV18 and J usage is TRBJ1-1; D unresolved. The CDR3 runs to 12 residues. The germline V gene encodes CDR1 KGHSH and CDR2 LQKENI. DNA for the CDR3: TGTACCAGCTCACCATTCGCCGAGGAAGCTTTCTTT. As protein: CTSSPFAEEAFF.

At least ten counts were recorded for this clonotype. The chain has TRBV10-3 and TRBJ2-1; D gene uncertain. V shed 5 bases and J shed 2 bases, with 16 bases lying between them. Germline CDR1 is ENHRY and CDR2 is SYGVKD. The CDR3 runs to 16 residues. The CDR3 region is CAISPHTSSAYNEQFF. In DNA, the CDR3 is TGTGCCATCAGTCCTCATACCTCCTCGGCCTACAATGAGCAGTTCTTC.

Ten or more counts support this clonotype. CDR3 DNA: TGTGCCAGCAGCGAAGGGACAGGGGGGGCCTATGGCTACACCTTC. It is translated as CASSEGTGGAYGYTF. The chain is built from TRBV9 and TRBJ1-2; 11 bases are a match to TRBD1. CDR1 SGDLS and CDR2 YYNGEE come from the germline V gene. The CDR3 sequence is 15 residues long. V dropped 3 bases and J dropped 4; count of bases not matched to a gene: 5.

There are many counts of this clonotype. In DNA, the CDR3 is TGTGCCATCAGTCACGCCTGGGACAGGGAAAACGAGCAGTACTTC. Translating it yields CAISHAWDRENEQYF. The chain couples TRBV10-3 to TRBJ2-7; 9 nucleotides line up with TRBD1. The V gene's germline CDR1 is ENHRY and CDR2 SYGVKD. CDR3 length: 15 amino acids. J was trimmed by 5 bases and V by 5 bases; bases with no gene match: 10.

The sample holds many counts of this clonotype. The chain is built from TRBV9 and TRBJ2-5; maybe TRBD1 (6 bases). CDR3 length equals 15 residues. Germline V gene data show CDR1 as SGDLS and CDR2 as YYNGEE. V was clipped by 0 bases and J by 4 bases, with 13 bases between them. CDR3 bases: TGTGCCAGCAGCGTAGAACAGGGAATCGGAGAGACCCAGTACTTC. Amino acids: CASSVEQGIGETQYF.

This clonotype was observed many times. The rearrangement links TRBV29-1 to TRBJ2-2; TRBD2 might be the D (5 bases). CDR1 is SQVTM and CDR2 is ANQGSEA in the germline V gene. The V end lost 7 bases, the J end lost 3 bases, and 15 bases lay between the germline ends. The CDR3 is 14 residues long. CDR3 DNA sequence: TGCAGCGCCCCCGTCCAGGAGGACACCGGGGAGCTGTTTTTT. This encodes CSAPVQEDTGELFF.

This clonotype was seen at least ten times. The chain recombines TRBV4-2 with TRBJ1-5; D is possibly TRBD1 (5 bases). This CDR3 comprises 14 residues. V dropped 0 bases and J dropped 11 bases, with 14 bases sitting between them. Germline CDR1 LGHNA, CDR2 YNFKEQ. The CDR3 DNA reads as TGTGCCAGCAGCCAAGATAGGGGATTTAAATCCCAGCATTTT. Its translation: CASSQDRGFKSQHF.

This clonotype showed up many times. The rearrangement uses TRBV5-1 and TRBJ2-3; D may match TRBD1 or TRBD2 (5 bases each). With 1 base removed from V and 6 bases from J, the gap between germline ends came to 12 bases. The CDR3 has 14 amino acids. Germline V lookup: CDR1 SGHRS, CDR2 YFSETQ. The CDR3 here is CASSLYGAGDTQYF. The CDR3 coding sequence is TGCGCCAGCAGCTTGTACGGGGCAGGGGATACGCAGTATTTT.

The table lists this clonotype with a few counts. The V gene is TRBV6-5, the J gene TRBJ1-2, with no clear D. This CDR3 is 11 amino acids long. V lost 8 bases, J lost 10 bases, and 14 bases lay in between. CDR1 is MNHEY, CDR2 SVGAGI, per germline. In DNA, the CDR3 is TGTGCCAGCTATTCTCCTCCGTCCTACACCTTC. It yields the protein CASYSPPSYTF.

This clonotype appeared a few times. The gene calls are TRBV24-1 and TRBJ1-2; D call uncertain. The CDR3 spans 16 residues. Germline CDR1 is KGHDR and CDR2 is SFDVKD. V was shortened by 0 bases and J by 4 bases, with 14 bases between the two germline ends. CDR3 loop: CATSDLERPVPYGYTF. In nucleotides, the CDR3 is TGTGCCACCAGTGATTTGGAAAGACCGGTCCCCTATGGCTACACCTTC.

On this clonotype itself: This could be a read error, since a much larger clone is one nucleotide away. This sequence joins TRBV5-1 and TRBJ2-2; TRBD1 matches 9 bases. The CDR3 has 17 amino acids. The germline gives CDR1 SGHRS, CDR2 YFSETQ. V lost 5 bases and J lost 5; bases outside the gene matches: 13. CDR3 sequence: CASRMGQGRFKTGELFF. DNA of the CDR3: TGCGCCAGCAGGATGGGACAGGGTAGGTTCAAGACCGGGGAGCTGTTTTTT.

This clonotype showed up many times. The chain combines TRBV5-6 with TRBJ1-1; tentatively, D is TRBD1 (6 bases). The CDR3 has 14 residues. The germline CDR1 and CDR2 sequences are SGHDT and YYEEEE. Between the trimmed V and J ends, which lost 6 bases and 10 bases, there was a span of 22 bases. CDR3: CASTHWGAGLTAFF. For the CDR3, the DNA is TGTGCCAGCACCCATTGGGGGGCAGGGTTGACAGCTTTCTTT.